This T cell receptor beta chain was sequenced for a study of T cells in Graves' hyperthyroidism and ophthalmopathy. Notes on the study in general: Within blood appeared most thyroid clonotypes that had expanded above 0.001.

The hyperthyroidism patients had all been newly diagnosed, and their disease duration was under 2 months. Their ages ranged from 18 to 65 years. This clonotype was detected ten times or more. Its cognate antigen is unknown. The CDR3 length is 14 residues. With 2 bases removed from V and 4 bases from J, the gap between germline ends came to 11 bases. CDR1 is MGHDK, CDR2 SYGVNS, per germline. The investigators amplified TCR beta CDR3 regions from RNA transcripts. RT-PCR in the first round (using the HTBI primer set) targeted the TCR CDR3. TCRdb re-called the multiplex PCR reads through MiXCR, storing one row per CDR3 protein. This table has a few hundred thousand distinct CDR3 sequences, 40% to 55% appearing once.

Input material: peripheral blood or thyroid tissue (not recorded which). This clonotype originated in a woman aged 18-30 years with Graves' hyperthyroidism. The chain is built from TRBV25-1 and TRBJ1-2; no clear D. The CDR3 bases are TGTGCCAGCAGTGAAAATTGGGTTGGCTATGGCTACACCTTC. Protein sequence: CASSENWVGYGYTF.